This TCR beta chain is drawn from a study of vaccination effects on CD4 cells after COVID-19. At the level of the study: Sampling occurred a median 72 days post second dose, range 14 to 241.

CD4+ T cells specific for antigen were expanded with viral peptide pools by the ViraFEST assay before sequencing. The authors isolated CD4+ T cells after about eleven days of culture. It was two doses of either the BNT162b2 or mRNA-1273 vaccine that participants received. Points on this clone: Its antigen is still unknown.

The table came from immunoSEQ multiplex PCR; TCRdb's copy has only in-frame clones and leaves some out. The sample comprises around 32,000 clones, under 75% of which are singletons, and around 10% rests with the top ten. The CDR3 length is 13 residues. The germline gives CDR1 SGHRS, CDR2 YFSETQ. The ends were cut back, 3 bases at V and 5 bases at J, with 12 bases in the middle. The TCR originated in a human donor who received a COVID-19 vaccine. This specimen was CD4+ T cells from PBMCs cultured with HCoV-229E spike peptides, taken after COVID-19 vaccination. The chain links TRBV5-1 to TRBJ2-7, with D perhaps TRBD2 (6 bases). The CDR3 nucleotides are TGCGCCAGCAGCTATACGGGACTCAACGAGCAGTACTTC. This codes for CASSYTGLNEQYF.